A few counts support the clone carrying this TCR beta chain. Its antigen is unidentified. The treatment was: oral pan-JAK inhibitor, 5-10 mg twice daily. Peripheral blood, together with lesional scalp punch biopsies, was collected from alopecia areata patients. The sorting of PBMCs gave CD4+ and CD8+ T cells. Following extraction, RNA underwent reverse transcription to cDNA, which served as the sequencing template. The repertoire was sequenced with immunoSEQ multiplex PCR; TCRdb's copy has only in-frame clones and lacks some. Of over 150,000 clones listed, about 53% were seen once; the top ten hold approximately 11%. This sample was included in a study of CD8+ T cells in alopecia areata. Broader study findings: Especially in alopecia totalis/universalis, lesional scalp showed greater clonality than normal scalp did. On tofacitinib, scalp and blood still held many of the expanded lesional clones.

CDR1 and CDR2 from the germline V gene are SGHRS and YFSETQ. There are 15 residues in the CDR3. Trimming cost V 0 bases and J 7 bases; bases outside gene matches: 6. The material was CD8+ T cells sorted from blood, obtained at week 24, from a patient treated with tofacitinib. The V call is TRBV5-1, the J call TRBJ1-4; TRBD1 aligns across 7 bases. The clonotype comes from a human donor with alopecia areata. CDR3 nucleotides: TGCGCCAGCAGCTTGGAACAGGGGATGGGTGAAAAACTGTTTTTT. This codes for CASSLEQGMGEKLFF.